Described below is a single T cell receptor beta chain sequence and its context. The antigen is undetermined. The CDR3 extends over 13 amino acids. The ends were cut back, 2 bases at V and 4 bases at J, with 6 bases in the middle. The germline V gene encodes CDR1 MNHEY and CDR2 SVGAGI. The entry originates in a study of blood T cells in healthy people across ages. Study-level results: Donors of long life had a larger count of naive CD4+ cells and greater diversity than aged donors.

A J-beta primer mix and a sample-barcoded 5' primer were used in a second PCR of about 7 to 12 cycles. TCRdb re-analysed the 5' RACE reads in MiXCR, keeping a single row per CDR3 protein. Seen here are about 940,000 distinct CDR3 sequences, around 49% observed once, and the top ten hold 13%. This sequence originates from a man aged 30 to 39 in good health. This chain joins TRBV6-5 and TRBJ2-1; the D is unclear. Sample: blood. The CDR3, as DNA: TGTGCCAGCAGTTACGAACGGTACAATGAGCAGTTCTTC. Protein product: CASSYERYNEQFF.